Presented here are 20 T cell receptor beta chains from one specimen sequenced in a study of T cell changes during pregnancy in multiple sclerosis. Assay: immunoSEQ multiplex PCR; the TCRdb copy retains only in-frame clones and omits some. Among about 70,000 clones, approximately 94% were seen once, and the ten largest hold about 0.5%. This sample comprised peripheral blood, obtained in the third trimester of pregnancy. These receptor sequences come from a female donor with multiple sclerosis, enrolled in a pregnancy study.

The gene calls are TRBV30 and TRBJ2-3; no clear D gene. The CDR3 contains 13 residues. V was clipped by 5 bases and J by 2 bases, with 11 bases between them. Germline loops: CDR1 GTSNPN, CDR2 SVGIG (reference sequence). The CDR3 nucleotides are TGTGCCTGGGCACTCCCGTCCACAGATACGCAGTATTTT. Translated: CAWALPSTDTQYF.

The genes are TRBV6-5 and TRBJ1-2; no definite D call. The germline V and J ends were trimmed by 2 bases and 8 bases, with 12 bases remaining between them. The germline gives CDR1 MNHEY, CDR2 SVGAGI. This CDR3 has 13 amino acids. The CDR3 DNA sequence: TGTGCCAGCAGTTACCGAGGGAGAGCGGGCTACACCTTC. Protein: CASSYRGRAGYTF.

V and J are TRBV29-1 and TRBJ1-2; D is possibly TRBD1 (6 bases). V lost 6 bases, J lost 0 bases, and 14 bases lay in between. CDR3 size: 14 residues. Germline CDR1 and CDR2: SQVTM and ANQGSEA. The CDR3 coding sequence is TGCAGCGTCCTAGGACAGTCAGCTAACTATGGCTACACCTTC. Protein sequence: CSVLGQSANYGYTF. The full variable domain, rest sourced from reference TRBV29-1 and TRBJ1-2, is SAVISQKPSRDICQRGTSLTIQCQVDSQVTMMFWYRQQPGQSLTLIATANQGSEATYESGFVIDKFPISRPNLTFSTLTVSNMSPEDSSIYLCSVLGQSANYGYTFGSGTRLTVV.

The CDR3 DNA reads as TGTGCCAGCAGCCCTCTCTCGGCGTCTAGCTCCTACGAGCAGTACTTC. This gives the protein CASSPLSASSSYEQYF. The chain links TRBV5-5 to TRBJ2-7; no clear D gene. Germline V gene sequence: CDR1 SGHKS, CDR2 YYEKEE (reference sequence). CDR3 length: 16 amino acids. V was cut by 4 bases and J by 0 bases, with 17 bases left in between. Full variable domain (missing parts from reference TRBV5-5 and TRBJ2-7): DAGVTQSPTHLIKTRGQQVTLRCSPISGHKSVSWYQQVLGQGPQFIFQYYEKEERGRGNFPDRFSARQFPNYSSELNVNALLLGDSALYLCASSPLSASSSYEQYFGPGTRLTVT.

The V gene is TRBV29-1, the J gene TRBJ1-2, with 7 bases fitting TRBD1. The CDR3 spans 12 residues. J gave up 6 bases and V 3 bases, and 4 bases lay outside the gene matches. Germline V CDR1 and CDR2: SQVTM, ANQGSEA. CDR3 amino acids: CSVEPGGNGYTF. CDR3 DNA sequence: TGCAGCGTTGAGCCAGGGGGAAATGGCTACACCTTC.

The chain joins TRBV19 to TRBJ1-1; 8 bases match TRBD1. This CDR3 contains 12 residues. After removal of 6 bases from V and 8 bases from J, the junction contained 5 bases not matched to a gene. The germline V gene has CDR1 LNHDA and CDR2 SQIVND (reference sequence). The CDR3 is CASRTGVGEAFF. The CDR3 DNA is TGTGCCAGTAGGACAGGGGTGGGGGAAGCTTTCTTT.

CDR3 DNA: TGTGCCAGCAGCCCGGGACTAGCGGAAACCTACGAGCAGTACTTC. Translated, it gives CASSPGLAETYEQYF. This rearrangement joins TRBV9 to TRBJ2-7, with 11 bases that match TRBD2. With V trimmed by 4 bases and J by 2 bases, 5 bases remained unmatched. CDR1 is SGDLS, CDR2 YYNGEE, per germline. The CDR3 runs to 15 residues.

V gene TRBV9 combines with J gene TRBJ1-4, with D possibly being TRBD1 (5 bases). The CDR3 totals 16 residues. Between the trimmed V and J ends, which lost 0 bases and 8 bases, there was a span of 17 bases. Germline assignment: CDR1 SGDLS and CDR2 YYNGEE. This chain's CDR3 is CASSVGDSRLEEKLFF. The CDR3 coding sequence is TGTGCCAGCAGCGTAGGGGACTCCAGATTGGAGGAAAAACTGTTTTTT.

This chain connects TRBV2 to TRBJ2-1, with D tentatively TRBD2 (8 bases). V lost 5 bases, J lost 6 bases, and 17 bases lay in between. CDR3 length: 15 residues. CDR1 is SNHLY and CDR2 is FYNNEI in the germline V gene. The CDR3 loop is CASSPLAAGGNEQFF. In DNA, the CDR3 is TGTGCCAGCAGTCCACTAGCGGCAGGGGGCAATGAGCAGTTCTTC.

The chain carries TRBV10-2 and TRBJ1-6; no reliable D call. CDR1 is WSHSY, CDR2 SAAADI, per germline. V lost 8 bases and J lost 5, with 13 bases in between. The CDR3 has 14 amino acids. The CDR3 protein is CASAAGSNNSPLHF. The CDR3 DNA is TGCGCCAGCGCGGCGGGCAGCAATAATTCACCCCTCCACTTT.

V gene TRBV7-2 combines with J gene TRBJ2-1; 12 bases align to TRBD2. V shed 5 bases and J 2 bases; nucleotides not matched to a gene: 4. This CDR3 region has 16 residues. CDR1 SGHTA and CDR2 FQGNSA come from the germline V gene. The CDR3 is CASSTTSGGTYNEQFF. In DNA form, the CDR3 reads TGTGCCAGCAGCACAACTAGCGGGGGGACCTACAATGAGCAGTTCTTC.

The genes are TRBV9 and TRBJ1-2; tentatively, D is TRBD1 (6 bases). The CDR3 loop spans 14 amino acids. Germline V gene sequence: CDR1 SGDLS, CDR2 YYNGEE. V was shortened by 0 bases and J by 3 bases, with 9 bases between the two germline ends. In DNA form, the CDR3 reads TGTGCCAGCAGCGTAGTCCCAGGGGACTATGGCTACACCTTC. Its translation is CASSVVPGDYGYTF.

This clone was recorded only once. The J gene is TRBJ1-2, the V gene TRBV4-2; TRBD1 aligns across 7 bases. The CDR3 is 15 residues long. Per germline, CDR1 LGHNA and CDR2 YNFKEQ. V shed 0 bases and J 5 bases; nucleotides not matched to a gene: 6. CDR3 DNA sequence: TGTGCCAGCAGCCAAGAGATGTTGGACAGGTATGGCTACACCTTC. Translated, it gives CASSQEMLDRYGYTF.

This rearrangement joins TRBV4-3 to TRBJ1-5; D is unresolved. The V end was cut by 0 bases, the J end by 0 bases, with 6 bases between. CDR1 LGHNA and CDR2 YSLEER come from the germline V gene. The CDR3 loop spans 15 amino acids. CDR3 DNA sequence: TGCGCCAGCAGCCAAGATCACAATAGCAATCAGCCCCAGCATTTT. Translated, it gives CASSQDHNSNQPQHF.

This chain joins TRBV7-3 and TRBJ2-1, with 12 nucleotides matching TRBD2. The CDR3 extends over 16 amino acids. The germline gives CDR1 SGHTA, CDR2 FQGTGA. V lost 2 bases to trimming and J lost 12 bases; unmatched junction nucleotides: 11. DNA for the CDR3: TGTGCCAGCAGCTTACAGGCGACTAGCGGGGGACCAGGGCAGTTCTTC. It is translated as CASSLQATSGGPGQFF.

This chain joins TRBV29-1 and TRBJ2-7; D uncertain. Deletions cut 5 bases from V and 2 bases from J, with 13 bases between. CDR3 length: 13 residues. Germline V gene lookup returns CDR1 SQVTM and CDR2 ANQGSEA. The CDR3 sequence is CSVRPLTPYEQYF. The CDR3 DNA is TGCAGCGTTCGCCCCCTGACACCCTACGAGCAGTACTTC.

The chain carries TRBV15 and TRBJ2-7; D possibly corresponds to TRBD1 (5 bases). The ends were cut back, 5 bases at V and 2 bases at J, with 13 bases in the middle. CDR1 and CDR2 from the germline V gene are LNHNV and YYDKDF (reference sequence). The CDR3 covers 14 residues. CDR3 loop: CATSLTRGPYEQYF. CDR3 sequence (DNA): TGTGCCACCAGCCTCACAAGGGGTCCCTACGAGCAGTACTTC.

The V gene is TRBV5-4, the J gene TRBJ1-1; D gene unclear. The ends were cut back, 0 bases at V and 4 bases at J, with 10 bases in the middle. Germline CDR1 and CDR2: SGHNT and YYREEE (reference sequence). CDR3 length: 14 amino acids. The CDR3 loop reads CASSLVGSGTEAFF. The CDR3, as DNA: TGTGCCAGCAGCTTGGTGGGCTCTGGCACTGAAGCTTTCTTT.

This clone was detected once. The CDR3 spells CASSQEGTGTGGGGNTIYF. In nucleotides, the CDR3 is TGTGCCAGCAGCCAAGAGGGGACCGGGACAGGGGGCGGTGGAAACACCATATATTTT. The chain links TRBV7-2 to TRBJ1-3; 12 bases map to TRBD1. Trimming cost V 5 bases and J 3 bases; bases outside gene matches: 14. This CDR3 comprises 19 residues. Germline lookup yields CDR1 SGHTA and CDR2 FQGNSA.

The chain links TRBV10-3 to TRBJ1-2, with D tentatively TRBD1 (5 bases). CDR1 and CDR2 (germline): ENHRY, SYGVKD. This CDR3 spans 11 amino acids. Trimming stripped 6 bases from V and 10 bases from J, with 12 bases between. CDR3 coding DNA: TGTGCCATCAGGCAGGGTGCCAACTACACCTTC. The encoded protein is CAIRQGANYTF.